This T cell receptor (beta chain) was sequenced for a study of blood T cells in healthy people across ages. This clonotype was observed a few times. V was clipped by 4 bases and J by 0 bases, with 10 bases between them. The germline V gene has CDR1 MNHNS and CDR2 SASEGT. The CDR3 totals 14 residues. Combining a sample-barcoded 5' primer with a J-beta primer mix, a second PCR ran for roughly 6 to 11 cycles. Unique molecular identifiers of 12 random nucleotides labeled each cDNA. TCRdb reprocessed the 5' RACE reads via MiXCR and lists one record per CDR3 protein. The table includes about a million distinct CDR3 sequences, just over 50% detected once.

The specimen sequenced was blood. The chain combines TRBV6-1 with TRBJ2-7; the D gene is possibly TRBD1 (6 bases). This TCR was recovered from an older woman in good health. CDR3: CASSVDRSSYEQYF. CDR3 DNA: TGTGCCAGCAGTGTAGACAGGAGCTCCTACGAGCAGTACTTC.